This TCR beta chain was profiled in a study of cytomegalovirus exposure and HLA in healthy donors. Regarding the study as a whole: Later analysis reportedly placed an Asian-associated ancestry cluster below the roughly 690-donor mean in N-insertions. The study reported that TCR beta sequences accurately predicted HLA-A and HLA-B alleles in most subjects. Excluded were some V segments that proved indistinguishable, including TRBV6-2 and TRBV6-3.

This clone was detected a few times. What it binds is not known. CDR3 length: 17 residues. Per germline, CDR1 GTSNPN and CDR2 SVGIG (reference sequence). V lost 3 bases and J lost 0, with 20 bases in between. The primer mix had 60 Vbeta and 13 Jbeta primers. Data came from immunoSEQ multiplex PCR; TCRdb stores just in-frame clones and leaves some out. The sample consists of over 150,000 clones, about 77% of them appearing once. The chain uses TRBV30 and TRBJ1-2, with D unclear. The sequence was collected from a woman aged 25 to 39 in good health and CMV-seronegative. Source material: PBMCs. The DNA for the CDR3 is TGTGCCTGGAGGGCCGCTTGGCCCGCCGTTTCTAACTATGGCTACACCTTC. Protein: CAWRAAWPAVSNYGYTF.